Here is one T cell receptor (beta chain) with its context. Its antigen is not known. The V segment lost 5 bases and the J segment 6 bases; nucleotides outside the gene matches: 5. Per germline, CDR1 LNHDA and CDR2 SQIVND (reference sequence). This CDR3 region has 13 residues. The sample is drawn from a study of T-cell memory formation after mild COVID-19. Across the study: Largely, TCR clusters stayed within a single donor.

Whole-study results and caveats: Detection of some responders pre-infection suggested pre-existing cross-reactive memory T cells participated. Among contracting clones, CD4+ were mainly CM/EM and CD8+ enriched in EMRA.

5'RACE primed from the constant segment yielded TCR alpha and TCR beta cDNA libraries bearing sample barcodes and UMIs. TCRdb itself ran the 5' RACE reads through MiXCR, one entry per CDR3 protein. This table holds more than 85,000 distinct CDR3 sequences, approximately 10% found once. The origin of this receptor is a man between 18 and 29 years old who had mild COVID-19 (a few samples of this study predate the infection). Cell type and time point are not known. The source material was PBMCs or a T cell subset sorted from them (not recorded which). The V call is TRBV19, the J call TRBJ2-3; 7 positions agree with TRBD1. CDR3 bases: TGTGCCAGTAGTGCGAGGGGGCGGGATACGCAGTATTTT. This sequence encodes CASSARGRDTQYF.